These 25 T cell receptor beta chains came from one sample sequenced in a study of beta chain features in type 1 diabetes. General observations from the study: Researchers report that Type 1 diabetes patients had moderately but significantly shorter TCRB CDR3s across all four CD4+ subsets.

Since all of the isolated RNA was reverse transcribed, expressed TCRB transcripts were what got sequenced. The repertoire was sequenced with immunoSEQ multiplex PCR; TCRdb's copy has only in-frame clones and lacks some. The profile shows approximately 360,000 clones, about 12% of them singletons. For these receptors, no antigen is known. The material sequenced was naive CD4+ T cells from blood. All receptors come from a woman younger than 35 with type 1 diabetes.

The chain is built from TRBV4-2 and TRBJ1-1, with 7 bases lining up with TRBD1. The V gene end was trimmed by 9 bases and the J gene end by 3 bases; junction bases not matched to a gene: 7. CDR1 and CDR2 (germline): LGHNA, YNFKEQ. The CDR3 sequence is 13 residues long. CDR3 bases: TGTGCCAGTACGAGGGGGCGAGACACTGAAGCTTTCTTT. This gives the protein CASTRGRDTEAFF.

The table lists this clone with a few counts. The chain uses TRBV28 and TRBJ1-5, with D possibly TRBD1 on 5 matching bases. CDR1 and CDR2 from the germline V gene are MDHEN and SYDVKM. The CDR3 is 13 residues long. V was shortened by 8 bases and J by 2 bases, with 10 bases between the two germline ends. The CDR3: CASQGSGNQPQHF. For the CDR3, the DNA is TGTGCCAGCCAGGGATCGGGCAATCAGCCCCAGCATTTT.

This clone has a handful of counts. V and J are TRBV6-6 and TRBJ1-5, with D perhaps matching TRBD1 (6 bases). The germline V and J ends were trimmed by 6 bases and 10 bases, with 19 bases remaining between them. CDR1 is MNHNY and CDR2 is SVGAGI in the germline V gene (reference sequence). CDR3 size: 14 residues. CDR3 sequence: CASSPRQDVSPQHF. The CDR3, as DNA: TGTGCCAGCAGCCCACGACAGGATGTGAGTCCCCAGCATTTT.

J is TRBJ1-5 and V is TRBV2; D is undetermined. CDR1 is SNHLY, CDR2 FYNNEI, per germline. The CDR3 totals 14 residues. The germline V and J ends were trimmed by 3 bases and 7 bases, with 13 bases remaining between them. This CDR3 is CASSEWARRQPQHF. CDR3 nucleotide sequence: TGTGCCAGCAGTGAGTGGGCGCGAAGGCAGCCCCAGCATTTT.

The chain links TRBV9 to TRBJ1-1; 8 positions agree with TRBD1. CDR1 and CDR2 from the germline V gene are SGDLS and YYNGEE. This CDR3 has 14 residues. Trimming removed 7 bases from V and 3 bases from J; junction bases left unmatched: 8. In DNA, the CDR3 is TGTGCCAGCGCGGGGACAGGATGGGACACTGAAGCTTTCTTT. It codes for CASAGTGWDTEAFF.

This clone was observed a handful of times. The J gene is TRBJ2-2, the V gene TRBV30; D may be TRBD2 (6 bases). This CDR3 is 17 amino acids long. With 4 bases removed from V and 3 bases from J, the gap between germline ends came to 21 bases. Germline V gives CDR1 GTSNPN, CDR2 SVGIG (reference sequence). This chain's CDR3 is CAWTMYLGGSDTGELFF. The CDR3 nucleotides are TGTGCCTGGACTATGTACCTGGGGGGTTCGGACACCGGGGAGCTGTTTTTT.

V usage is TRBV15 and J usage is TRBJ2-5; 7 bases align to TRBD1. CDR1 is LNHNV, CDR2 YYDKDF, per germline (reference sequence). Trimming removed 3 bases from V and 3 bases from J; junction bases left unmatched: 1. The CDR3 runs to 13 residues. CDR3 loop: CATSRTGKETQYF. The CDR3 DNA is TGTGCCACCAGCAGGACAGGGAAAGAGACCCAGTACTTC.

This clone has just a few counts. The same CDR3 arises from other DNA sequences in this sample as well. This chain uses TRBV9 with TRBJ2-1; 7 bases are shared with TRBD2. This CDR3 is built from 16 residues. The ends lost 0 bases at V and 2 bases at J; junction bases unmatched: 5. CDR1 SGDLS and CDR2 YYNGEE come from the germline V gene. The CDR3 region has the DNA TGTGCCAGCAGCGTAGTGGGGGGGGGTGCCTACAATGAGCAGTTCTTC. Translated: CASSVVGGGAYNEQFF.

The rearrangement uses TRBV5-4 and TRBJ2-5, with D possibly TRBD2 on 5 matching bases. V was clipped by 3 bases and J by 5 bases, with 17 bases between them. This CDR3 contains 15 residues. Germline CDR1 reads SGHNT; CDR2 reads YYREEE (reference sequence). CDR3 DNA: TGTGCCAGCAGCTACGTTCTGAGGGCTGGGGAGACCCAGTACTTC. This sequence encodes CASSYVLRAGETQYF. The entire variable domain, with the rest obtained from reference TRBV5-4 and TRBJ2-5, is as follows: ETGVTQSPTHLIKTRGQQVTLRCSSQSGHNTVSWYQQALGQGPQFIFQYYREEENGRGNFPPRFSGLQFPNYSSELNVNALELDDSALYLCASSYVLRAGETQYFGPGTRLLVL.

This clone was seen a handful of times. The same CDR3 arises from other DNA sequences in this sample as well. The chain combines TRBV28 with TRBJ2-5; unclear D gene. The CDR3 runs to 11 residues. Trimming removed 4 bases at V and 5 bases at J, with 5 bases between. Germline V gene data show CDR1 as MDHEN and CDR2 as SYDVKM. In nucleotides, the CDR3 is TGTGCCAGCAGTTCTCGGGAGACCCAGTACTTC. Its protein product is CASSSRETQYF.

This clone occurred a few times. The V call is TRBV28, the J call TRBJ1-2; perhaps TRBD1 as D (5 bases). Between the trimmed V and J ends, which lost 2 bases and 2 bases, there was a span of 9 bases. Per germline, CDR1 MDHEN and CDR2 SYDVKM. CDR3 size: 14 residues. CDR3 in amino acids: CASSLGAVNYGYTF. As DNA, the CDR3 is TGTGCCAGCAGTTTAGGGGCAGTAAACTATGGCTACACCTTC.

This clone was detected a few times. CDR3 region: CASSPVGANVLTF. CDR3 sequence (DNA): TGTGCCAGCTCACCCGTAGGGGCCAACGTCCTGACTTTC. V is TRBV18 and J is TRBJ2-6; no clear D gene. Germline lookup yields CDR1 KGHSH and CDR2 LQKENI. CDR3 size: 13 residues. Trimming took 3 bases from V and 4 from J, leaving 4 bases between them. Full variable domain (outside the CDR3, taken from reference TRBV18 and TRBJ2-6): NAGVMQNPRHLVRRRGQEARLRCSPMKGHSHVYWYRQLPEEGLKFMVYLQKENIIDESGMPKERFSAEFPKEGPSILRIQQVVRGDSAAYFCASSPVGANVLTFGAGSRLTVL.

The chain has TRBV25-1 and TRBJ2-2, with a weak D call TRBD1 (5 bases). V gave up 2 bases and J gave up 4 bases, with 11 bases separating them. Germline values: CDR1 MGHDK, CDR2 SYGVNS. CDR3 length equals 15 residues. The CDR3 DNA reads as TGTGCCAGCAGTGAACAGGGCCCGACCACCGGGGAGCTGTTTTTT. Its translation is CASSEQGPTTGELFF.

The gene calls are TRBV7-9 and TRBJ1-4; D call uncertain. The V end was cut by 6 bases, the J end by 4 bases, with 12 bases between. CDR1 SEHNR and CDR2 FQNEAQ come from the germline V gene (reference sequence). There are 14 residues in the CDR3. Written as DNA, the CDR3 is TGTGCCAGCAGGCGCGTCGGTTTTAATGAAAAACTGTTTTTT. Amino acids: CASRRVGFNEKLFF.

The rearrangement uses TRBV7-2 and TRBJ2-3; 9 nucleotides match TRBD1. The CDR3 runs 15 residues. The V gene's germline CDR1 is SGHTA and CDR2 FQGNSA. The J segment lost 3 bases and the V segment lost 8 bases, leaving 9 bases of the junction unmatched. DNA of the CDR3: TGTGCCAGCTCCTTACAGGGGGCGCGGACAGATACGCAGTATTTT. It yields the protein CASSLQGARTDTQYF.

This clone showed up just a few times. The rearrangement uses TRBV4-3 and TRBJ2-5; D is unclear. V shed 1 base and J shed 6 bases, with 9 bases lying between them. CDR1 and CDR2 from the germline V gene are LGHNA and YSLEER. The CDR3 has 13 amino acids. CDR3 sequence (DNA): TGCGCCAGCAGCCAAGGGGCATTGAAGACCCAGTACTTC. This translates into CASSQGALKTQYF.

The chain recombines TRBV5-5 with TRBJ1-5; D remains unclear. Germline V CDR1 and CDR2: SGHKS, YYEKEE (reference sequence). The CDR3 contains 15 residues. The V gene lost 3 bases and the J gene lost 8 bases, with 18 bases spanning the gap. The DNA of the CDR3 is TGTGCCAGCAGCTCGGGTTCGACGGTCGTGAAGCCCCAGCATTTT. Protein product: CASSSGSTVVKPQHF.

In its sample, this clone was seen a few times. The V gene is TRBV25-1, the J gene TRBJ1-2; TRBD1 might be the D (5 bases). The CDR3 is 12 residues long. Trimming left V 5 bases short and J 7 bases short, with 11 bases between. Germline V gives CDR1 MGHDK, CDR2 SYGVNS. The CDR3 is CASSRQFGGYTF. CDR3 nucleotide sequence: TGTGCCAGCAGTCGACAGTTTGGTGGCTACACCTTC.

This sequence joins TRBV5-4 and TRBJ2-5; 7 nucleotides agree with TRBD1. The CDR3 consists of 13 residues. CDR1 and CDR2 from the germline V gene are SGHNT and YYREEE (reference sequence). Losses at the gene ends were 10 bases for V and 4 bases for J; bases not matched to a gene: 10. In DNA, the CDR3 is TGTGCCTACATACAGGGGAAGGGAGAGACCCAGTACTTC. It codes for CAYIQGKGETQYF.

The sample holds a few counts of this clone. V is TRBV27 and J is TRBJ2-5; a weak D match, TRBD2 (5 bases). The germline V gene encodes CDR1 MNHEY and CDR2 SMNVEV (reference sequence). V dropped 5 bases and J dropped 5 bases, with 18 bases sitting between them. The length of the CDR3 is 15 residues. CDR3 DNA sequence: TGTGCCAGCAGTCCGGCATGGGCCGGGGAGGAGACCCAGTACTTC. Amino acid sequence: CASSPAWAGEETQYF.

J is TRBJ1-2 and V is TRBV27, with 7 bases fitting TRBD1. The germline V gene has CDR1 MNHEY and CDR2 SMNVEV (reference sequence). Trimming removed 3 bases from V and 6 bases from J; junction bases left unmatched: 7. The CDR3 sequence is 14 residues long. The CDR3 spells CASSLRGTDDGYTF. CDR3 DNA: TGTGCCAGCAGTTTGCGCGGGACAGATGATGGCTACACCTTC.

V gene TRBV9 combines with J gene TRBJ2-3, with 7 nucleotides matching TRBD1. CDR3 length: 14 amino acids. Germline V gene lookup returns CDR1 SGDLS and CDR2 YYNGEE. V dropped 0 bases and J dropped 10; count of bases not matched to a gene: 8. As DNA, the CDR3 is TGTGCCAGCAGCGTAGATAAGGGGGCGGTTTCGCAGTATTTT. This translates into CASSVDKGAVSQYF. Supplemented by reference TRBV9 and TRBJ2-3, the full variable domain reads DSGVTQTPKHLITATGQRVTLRCSPRSGDLSVYWYQQSLDQGLQFLIQYYNGEERAKGNILERFSAQQFPDLHSELNLSSLELGDSALYFCASSVDKGAVSQYFGPGTRLTVL.

V gene TRBV7-9 combines with J gene TRBJ2-5; 7 nucleotides align to TRBD2. V dropped 5 bases and J dropped 2; count of bases not matched to a gene: 5. CDR1 is SEHNR, CDR2 FQNEAQ, per germline (reference sequence). The CDR3 runs to 14 residues. The CDR3 region is CASSVGGLQETQYF. The CDR3 coding sequence is TGTGCCAGCAGCGTCGGGGGACTACAAGAGACCCAGTACTTC. Full variable domain (rest looked up from reference TRBV7-9 and TRBJ2-5): DTGVSQNPRHKITKRGQNVTFRCDPISEHNRLYWYRQTLGQGPEFLTYFQNEAQLEKSRLLSDRFSAERPKGSFSTLEIQRTEQGDSAMYLCASSVGGLQETQYFGPGTRLLVL.

This clone was seen a handful of times. V gene TRBV27 combines with J gene TRBJ2-1; TRBD1 is a possible D gene (6 bases). V gave up 3 bases and J gave up 15 bases, with 15 bases separating them. Germline V gene sequence: CDR1 MNHEY, CDR2 SMNVEV (reference sequence). The CDR3 runs 12 residues. CDR3 sequence (DNA): TGTGCCAGCAGTTTGAATACAGGGAAGCGGTTCTTC. Translation: CASSLNTGKRFF.

This clone was seen more than once but under ten times. The V call is TRBV6-5, the J call TRBJ2-3; 10 nucleotides match TRBD2. The ends lost 6 bases at V and 5 bases at J; junction bases unmatched: 8. Germline V CDR1 and CDR2: MNHEY, SVGAGI. CDR3 length: 15 amino acids. CDR3 protein: CASRGSGRAGDTQYF. CDR3 bases: TGTGCCAGCAGAGGAAGCGGGAGGGCCGGAGATACGCAGTATTTT.